The sample holds one count of the clone carrying this T cell receptor (beta chain). The target antigen is unknown. This record comes from a study of a mutant IDH1 vaccine in newly diagnosed glioma. Turning to the study itself: Patients got their first vaccination 4-6 weeks after radiotherapy alone, or with temozolomide cycles.

Generated by immunoSEQ multiplex PCR, the TCRdb table keeps only in-frame clones and is missing some. Of 70,000 to 90,000 clones listed, 91% are singletons. Study-level points and caveats: The occurrence of vaccine-induced immune responses was seen in roughly 93% of patients.

V was clipped by 3 bases and J by 1 base; unmatched bases: 5. This CDR3 has 17 amino acids. In germline, CDR1 is SGDLS, CDR2 YYNGEE. Time point defined: week 5, during vaccination. Doses of 300 ug of mutant IDH1 20-mer peptide were given with topical imiquimod. Each astrocytoma in the donors was new, WHO grade 3 or 4, IDH1-mutant and ATRX-lost. The sequencing used PBMCs, collected from a glioma patient whose treatment included an IDH1 peptide vaccine. This chain connects TRBV9 to TRBJ2-3, with 13 positions matching TRBD2. The sequence derives from a woman between 50 and 59 years old with glioma. CDR3 nucleotide sequence: TGTGCCAGCAGCGCCCGGACTAGCGGGAGAGGCACAGATACGCAGTATTTT. It encodes CASSARTSGRGTDTQYF.